The clone carrying this T cell receptor beta chain was counted once. No antigen is known for it. This sample was taken from a study of CD8 T cells in ankylosing spondylitis. Regarding the study as a whole: Ankylosing spondylitis blood seemed to carry a telltale TCR beta motif made of roughly eight highly homologous variants. Peripheral blood samples showed relatively rare disease-linked clones, and these clones were CD8+. In ankylosing spondylitis patients, matched synovial fluid reportedly showed significant enrichment of disease-linked clones.

Libraries for TCR beta were made by quantitative 5'-RACE with molecular barcodes. Via MiXCR, TCRdb re-called the 5' RACE reads, giving one row per CDR3 protein. The sample lists some 270,000 distinct CDR3 sequences; 15% to 20% were seen once. The germline gives CDR1 DFQATT, CDR2 SNEGSKA (reference sequence). The trim removed 2 bases at V and 4 bases at J, leaving 6 bases unmatched. This CDR3 comprises 15 residues. The chain has TRBV20-1 and TRBJ2-1, with TRBD2 matching over 9 bases. This receptor was identified in a male donor with ankylosing spondylitis or in good health (not recorded which). Sequencing was done on a sample of blood, either unsorted or a sorted T cell fraction (not recorded which). DNA of the CDR3: TGCAGTGCTAGAACTTCTAGCGGGAAATACAATGAGCAGTTCTTC. This encodes CSARTSSGKYNEQFF.